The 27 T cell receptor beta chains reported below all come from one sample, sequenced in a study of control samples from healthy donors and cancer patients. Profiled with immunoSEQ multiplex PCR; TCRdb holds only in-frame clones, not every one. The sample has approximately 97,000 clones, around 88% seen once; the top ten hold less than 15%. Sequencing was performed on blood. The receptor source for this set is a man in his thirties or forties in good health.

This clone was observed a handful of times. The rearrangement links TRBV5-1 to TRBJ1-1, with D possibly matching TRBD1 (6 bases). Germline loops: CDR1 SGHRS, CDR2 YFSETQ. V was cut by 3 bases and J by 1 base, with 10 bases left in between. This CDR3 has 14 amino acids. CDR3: CASSWAQGNTEAFF. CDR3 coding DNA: TGCGCCAGCAGCTGGGCACAGGGGAACACTGAAGCTTTCTTT. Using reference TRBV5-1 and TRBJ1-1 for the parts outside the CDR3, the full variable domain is KAGVTQTPRYLIKTRGQQVTLSCSPISGHRSVSWYQQTPGQGLQFLFEYFSETQRNKGNFPGRFSGRQFSNSRSEMNVSTLELGDSALYLCASSWAQGNTEAFFGQGTRLTVV.

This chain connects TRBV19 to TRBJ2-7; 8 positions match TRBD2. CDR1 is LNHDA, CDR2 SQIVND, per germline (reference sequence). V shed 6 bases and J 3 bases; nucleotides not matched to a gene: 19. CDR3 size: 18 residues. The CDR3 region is CASSPKSSGRARNYEQYF. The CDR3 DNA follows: TGTGCCAGTAGCCCAAAGTCGAGCGGGAGAGCTCGGAACTACGAGCAGTACTTC.

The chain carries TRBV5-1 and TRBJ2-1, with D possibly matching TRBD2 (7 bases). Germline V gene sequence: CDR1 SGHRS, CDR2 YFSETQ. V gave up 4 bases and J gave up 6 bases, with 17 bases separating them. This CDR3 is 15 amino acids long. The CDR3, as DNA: TGCGCCAGCAGCACCGGACTAGGGGGAGGCAATGAGCAGTTCTTC. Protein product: CASSTGLGGGNEQFF.

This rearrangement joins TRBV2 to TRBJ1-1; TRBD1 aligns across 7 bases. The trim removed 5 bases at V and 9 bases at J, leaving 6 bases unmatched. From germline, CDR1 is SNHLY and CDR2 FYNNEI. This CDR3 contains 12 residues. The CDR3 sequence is CASSPTGEKAFF. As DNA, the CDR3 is TGTGCCAGCAGTCCCACAGGGGAAAAAGCTTTCTTT.

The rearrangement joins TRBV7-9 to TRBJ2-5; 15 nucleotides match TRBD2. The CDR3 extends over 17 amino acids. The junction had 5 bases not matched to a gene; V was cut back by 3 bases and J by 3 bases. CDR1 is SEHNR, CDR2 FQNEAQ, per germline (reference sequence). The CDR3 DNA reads TGTGCCAGCAGCTTTGGACTAGCGGGAGGGTCCAAAGAGACCCAGTACTTC. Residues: CASSFGLAGGSKETQYF.

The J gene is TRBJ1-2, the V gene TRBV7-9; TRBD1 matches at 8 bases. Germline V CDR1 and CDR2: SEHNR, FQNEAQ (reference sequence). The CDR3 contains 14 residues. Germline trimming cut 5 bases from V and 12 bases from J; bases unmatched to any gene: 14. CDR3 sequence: CASSQLPWDRINTF. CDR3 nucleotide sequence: TGTGCCAGCAGCCAACTACCCTGGGACAGGATAAACACCTTC.

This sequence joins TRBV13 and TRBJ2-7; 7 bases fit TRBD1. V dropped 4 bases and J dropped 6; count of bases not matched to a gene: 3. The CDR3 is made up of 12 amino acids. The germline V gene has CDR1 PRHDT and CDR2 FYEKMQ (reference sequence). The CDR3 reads CASSSTGAEQYF. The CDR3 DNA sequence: TGTGCCAGCAGCTCAACAGGGGCCGAGCAGTACTTC. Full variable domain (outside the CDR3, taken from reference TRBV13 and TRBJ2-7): AAGVIQSPRHLIKEKRETATLKCYPIPRHDTVYWYQQGPGQDPQFLISFYEKMQSDKGSIPDRFSAQQFSDYHSELNMSSLELGDSALYFCASSSTGAEQYFGPGTRLTVT.

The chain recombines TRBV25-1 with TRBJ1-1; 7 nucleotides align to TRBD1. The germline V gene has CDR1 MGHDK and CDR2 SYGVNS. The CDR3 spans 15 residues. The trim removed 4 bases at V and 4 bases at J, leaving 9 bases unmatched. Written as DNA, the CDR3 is TGTGCCAGCAGTGCTTCGACAGGGAGGGTCACTGAAGCTTTCTTT. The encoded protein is CASSASTGRVTEAFF.

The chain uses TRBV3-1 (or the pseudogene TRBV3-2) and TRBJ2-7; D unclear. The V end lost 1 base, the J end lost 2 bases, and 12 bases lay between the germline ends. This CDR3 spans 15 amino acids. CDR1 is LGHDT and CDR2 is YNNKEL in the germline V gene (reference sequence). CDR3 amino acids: CASSQGRGSPYEQYF. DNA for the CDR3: TGTGCCAGCAGCCAAGGACGAGGATCCCCCTACGAGCAGTACTTC.

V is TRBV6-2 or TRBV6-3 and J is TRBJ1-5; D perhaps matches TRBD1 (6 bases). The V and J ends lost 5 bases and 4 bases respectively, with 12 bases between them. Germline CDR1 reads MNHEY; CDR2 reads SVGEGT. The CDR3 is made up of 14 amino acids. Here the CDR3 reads CASSRGLENQPQHF. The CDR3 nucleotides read TGTGCCAGCAGTCGGGGGCTCGAGAATCAGCCCCAGCATTTT.

CDR3 amino acids: CASSTGHAATNTEAFF. In DNA form, the CDR3 reads TGTGCCAGCAGTACGGGACACGCAGCCACGAACACTGAAGCTTTCTTT. The gene calls are TRBV5-6 and TRBJ1-1; TRBD1 might be the D (6 bases). Germline CDR1 and CDR2: SGHDT and YYEEEE. V dropped 5 bases and J dropped 1 base, with 18 bases sitting between them. The CDR3 totals 16 residues.

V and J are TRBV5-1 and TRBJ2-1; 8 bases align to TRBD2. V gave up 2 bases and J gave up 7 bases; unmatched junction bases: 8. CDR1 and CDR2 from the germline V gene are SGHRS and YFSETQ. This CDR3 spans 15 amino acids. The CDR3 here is CASSFLAGRRNEQFF. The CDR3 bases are TGCGCCAGCAGCTTCTTAGCGGGAAGGAGGAATGAGCAGTTCTTC.

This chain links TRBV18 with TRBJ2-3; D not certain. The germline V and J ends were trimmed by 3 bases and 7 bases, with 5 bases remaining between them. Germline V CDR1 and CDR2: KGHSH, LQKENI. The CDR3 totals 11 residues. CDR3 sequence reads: CASSPGYTQYF. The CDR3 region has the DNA TGTGCCAGCTCACCGGGCTATACGCAGTATTTT.

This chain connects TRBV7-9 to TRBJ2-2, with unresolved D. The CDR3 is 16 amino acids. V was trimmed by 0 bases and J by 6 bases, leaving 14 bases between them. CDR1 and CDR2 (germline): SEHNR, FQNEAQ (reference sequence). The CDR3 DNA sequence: TGTGCCAGCAGCTTAGCTAGGCTCGTTGGTCCCGGGGAGCTGTTTTTT. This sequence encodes CASSLARLVGPGELFF.

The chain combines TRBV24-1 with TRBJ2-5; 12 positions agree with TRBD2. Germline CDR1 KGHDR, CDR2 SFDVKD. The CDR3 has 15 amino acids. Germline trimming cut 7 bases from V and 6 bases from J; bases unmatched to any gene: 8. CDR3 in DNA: TGTGCCACCAGCCCAGGACTAGCGGGATTTAAGACCCAGTACTTC. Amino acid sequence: CATSPGLAGFKTQYF.

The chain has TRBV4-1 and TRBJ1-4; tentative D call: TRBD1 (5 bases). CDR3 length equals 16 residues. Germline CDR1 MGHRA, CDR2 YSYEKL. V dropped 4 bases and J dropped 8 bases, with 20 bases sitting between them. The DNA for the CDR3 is TGCGCCAGCAGCCCCTACCAGGGACCAAGGGGCGAAAAACTGTTTTTT. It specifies CASSPYQGPRGEKLFF.

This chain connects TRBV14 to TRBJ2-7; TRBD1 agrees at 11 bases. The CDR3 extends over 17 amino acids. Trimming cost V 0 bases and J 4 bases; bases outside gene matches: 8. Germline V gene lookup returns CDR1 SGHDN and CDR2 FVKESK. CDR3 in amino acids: CASSQDKRGTGGYEQYF. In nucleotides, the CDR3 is TGTGCCAGCAGCCAAGATAAAAGAGGGACAGGGGGGTACGAGCAGTACTTC.

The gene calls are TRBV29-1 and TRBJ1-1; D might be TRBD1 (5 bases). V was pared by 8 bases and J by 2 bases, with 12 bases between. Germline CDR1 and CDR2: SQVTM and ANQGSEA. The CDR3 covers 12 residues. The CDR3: CSSRGGNTEAFF. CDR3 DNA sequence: TGCAGCTCCCGTGGGGGAAACACTGAAGCTTTCTTT.

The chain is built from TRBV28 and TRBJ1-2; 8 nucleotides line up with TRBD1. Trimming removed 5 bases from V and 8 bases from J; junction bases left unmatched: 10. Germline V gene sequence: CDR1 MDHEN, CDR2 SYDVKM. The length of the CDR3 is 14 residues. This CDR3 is CASSVTGQAVGYTF. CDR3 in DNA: TGTGCCAGCAGTGTCACGGGACAGGCCGTGGGCTACACCTTC.

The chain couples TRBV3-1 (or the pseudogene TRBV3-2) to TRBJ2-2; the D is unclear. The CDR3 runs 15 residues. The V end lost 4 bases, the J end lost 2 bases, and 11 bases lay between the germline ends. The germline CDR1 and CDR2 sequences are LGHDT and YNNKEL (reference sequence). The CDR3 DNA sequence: TGTGCCAGCAGCCGAGTCGGAAGTAACACCGGGGAGCTGTTTTTT. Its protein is CASSRVGSNTGELFF.

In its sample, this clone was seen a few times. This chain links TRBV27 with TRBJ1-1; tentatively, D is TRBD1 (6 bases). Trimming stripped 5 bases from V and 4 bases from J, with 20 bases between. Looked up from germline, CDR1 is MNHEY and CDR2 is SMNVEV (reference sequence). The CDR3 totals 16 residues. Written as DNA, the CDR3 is TGTGCCAGCAGTAAACAGGGAGGGAGTGTTGGCACTGAAGCTTTCTTT. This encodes CASSKQGGSVGTEAFF.

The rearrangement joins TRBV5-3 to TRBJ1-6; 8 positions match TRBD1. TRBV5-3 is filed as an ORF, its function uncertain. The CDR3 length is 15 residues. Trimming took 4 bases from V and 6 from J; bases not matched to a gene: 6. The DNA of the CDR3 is TGTGCCAGAAGCCCCCGGGACAGGTTTAATTCACCCCTCCACTTT. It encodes CARSPRDRFNSPLHF.

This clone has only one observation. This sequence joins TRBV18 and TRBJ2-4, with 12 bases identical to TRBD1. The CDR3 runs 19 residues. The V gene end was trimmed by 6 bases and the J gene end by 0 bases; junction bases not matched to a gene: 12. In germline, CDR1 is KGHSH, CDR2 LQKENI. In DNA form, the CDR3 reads TGTGCCAGCTCGTCCTCCCCGGGACAGGGGGCAATAGCCAAAAACATTCAGTACTTC. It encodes CASSSSPGQGAIAKNIQYF.

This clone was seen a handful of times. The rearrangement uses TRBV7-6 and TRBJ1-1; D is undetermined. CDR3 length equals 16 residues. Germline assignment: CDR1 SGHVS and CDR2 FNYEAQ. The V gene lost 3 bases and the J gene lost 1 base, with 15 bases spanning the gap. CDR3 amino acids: CASSFSAGLQNTEAFF. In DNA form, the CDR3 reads TGTGCCAGCAGCTTCAGCGCTGGACTGCAGAACACTGAAGCTTTCTTT.

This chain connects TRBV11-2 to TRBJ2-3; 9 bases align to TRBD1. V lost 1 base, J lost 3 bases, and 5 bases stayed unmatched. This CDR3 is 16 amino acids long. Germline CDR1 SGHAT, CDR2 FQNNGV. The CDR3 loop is CASSLVGQGRTDTQYF. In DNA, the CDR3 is TGTGCCAGCAGCTTAGTGGGACAGGGTCGTACAGATACGCAGTATTTT.

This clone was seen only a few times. CDR3 protein: CASSLRPGGSASYEQYF. The DNA of the CDR3 is TGTGCCAGCAGCTTACGCCCCGGTGGTAGCGCATCCTACGAGCAGTACTTC. This chain connects TRBV7-9 to TRBJ2-7; TRBD2 might be the D (5 bases). The CDR3 length is 17 residues. CDR1 is SEHNR and CDR2 is FQNEAQ in the germline V gene (reference sequence). V was trimmed by 2 bases and J by 1 base, leaving 18 bases between them.

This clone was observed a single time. CDR3 sequence: CASNPTNPLNTEAFF. The CDR3 coding sequence is TGTGCCAGTAACCCGACGAATCCTTTGAACACTGAAGCTTTCTTT. The J gene is TRBJ1-1, the V gene TRBV19; D is unclear. The germline V gene encodes CDR1 LNHDA and CDR2 SQIVND (reference sequence). This CDR3 has 15 amino acids. V lost 7 bases, J lost 0 bases, and 15 bases lay in between.